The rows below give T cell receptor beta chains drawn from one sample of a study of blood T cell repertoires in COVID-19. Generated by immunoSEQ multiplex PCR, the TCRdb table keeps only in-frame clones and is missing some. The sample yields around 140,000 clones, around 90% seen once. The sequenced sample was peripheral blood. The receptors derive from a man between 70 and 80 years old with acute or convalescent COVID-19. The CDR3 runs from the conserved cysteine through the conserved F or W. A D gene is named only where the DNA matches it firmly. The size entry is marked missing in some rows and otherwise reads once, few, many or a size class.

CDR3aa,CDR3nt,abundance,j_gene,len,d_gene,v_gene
CASSSSLNTEAFF,TGTGCCAGTTCCTCTTCCCTGAACACTGAAGCTTTCTTT,-,TRBJ1-1,13,-,TRBV7-3
CASSLGGQAKRDTIYF,TGTGCCAGCAGCTTAGGGGGACAGGCGAAACGGGACACCATATATTTT,-,TRBJ1-3,16,TRBD1,TRBV7-9
CASSPGQLFSYEQYF,TGTGCCAGCTCACCGGGACAGCTCTTCTCCTACGAGCAGTACTTC,-,TRBJ2-7,15,TRBD1,TRBV18
CASSSGLAGGNEQFF,TGTGCCAGCAGCTCGGGACTAGCGGGGGGAAATGAGCAGTTCTTC,-,TRBJ2-1,15,TRBD2,TRBV5-4
CASSHPAGSSSGNTIYF,TGTGCCAGCAGCCACCCCGCAGGGTCGAGCTCTGGAAACACCATATATTTT,few,TRBJ1-3,17,-,TRBV7-9
CASSPGQQVYGYTF,TGTGCCAGTAGCCCGGGACAGCAAGTTTATGGCTACACCTTC,few,TRBJ1-2,14,TRBD1,TRBV19
CASSQDLGVGRGPYEQYF,TGTGCCAGCAGCCAAGATCTTGGGGTAGGGCGGGGACCCTACGAGCAGTACTTC,-,TRBJ2-7,18,-,TRBV14
CASSLRTSGRETGELFF,TGTGCCAGTAGTCTCCGGACTAGCGGGAGGGAAACCGGGGAGCTGTTTTTT,-,TRBJ2-2,17,TRBD2,TRBV19
CASSRVTTRGTGELFF,TGTGCCAGCAGCAGGGTGACAACCCGGGGGACCGGGGAGCTGTTTTTT,-,TRBJ2-2,16,-,TRBV21-1
CASSEQGGTDTQYF,TGTGCCAGCAGTGAACAGGGAGGTACAGATACGCAGTATTTT,many,TRBJ2-3,14,-,TRBV2
CASRPSGQGGEAFF,TGTGCCAGCAGACCGTCCGGACAGGGGGGTGAAGCTTTCTTT,-,TRBJ1-1,14,TRBD1,TRBV7-9
CASSVTGFNEQFF,TGTGCCAGCAGTGTAACAGGGTTCAATGAGCAGTTCTTC,-,TRBJ2-1,13,-,TRBV2
CASTFTTGNTEAFF,TGTGCCAGCACCTTTACGACGGGGAACACTGAAGCTTTCTTT,-,TRBJ1-1,14,-,TRBV7-2
CASRRGESYNEQFF,TGCGCCAGCAGACGCGGGGAGTCTTACAATGAGCAGTTCTTC,-,TRBJ2-1,14,-,TRBV5-1
CATISGITYNEQFF,TGTGCCACAATTAGCGGGATTACCTACAATGAGCAGTTCTTC,once,TRBJ2-1,14,TRBD2,TRBV28
CASSLIQDRRWRYGYTF,TGTGCCAGCAGCCTGATCCAGGACAGACGATGGAGGTATGGCTACACCTTC,-,TRBJ1-2,17,-,TRBV5-5
CASSLDLQGTGANVLTF,TGTGCCAGCAGTTTGGATTTACAGGGGACTGGGGCCAACGTCCTGACTTTC,-,TRBJ2-6,17,TRBD1,TRBV28
CASSSLKAGGQETQYF,TGTGCCAGCAGTTCCCTTAAAGCGGGAGGGCAAGAGACCCAGTACTTC,-,TRBJ2-5,16,TRBD2,TRBV6-5
CASRTGLNTEAFF,TGTGCCAGTCGGACAGGGCTGAACACTGAAGCTTTCTTT,-,TRBJ1-1,13,TRBD1,TRBV19
CASRRLAGDYEQYF,TGTGCCAGCAGACGACTAGCGGGCGACTACGAGCAGTACTTC,-,TRBJ2-7,14,TRBD2,TRBV6-5
CASSQGAGQPQHF,TGTGCCAGCTCGCAGGGGGCCGGACAGCCCCAGCATTTT,-,TRBJ1-5,13,TRBD1,TRBV12-3/TRBV12-4
CASSTRTGGNSPLHF,TGTGCCAGCAGTACCCGGACAGGGGGCAATTCACCCCTCCACTTT,-,TRBJ1-6,15,TRBD1,TRBV2
CASSKRPTANYGYTF,TGCGCCAGCAGCAAGCGACCGACAGCTAACTATGGCTACACCTTC,once,TRBJ1-2,15,-,TRBV5-1
CASSLRFGETEAFF,TGTGCCAGCAGCTTAAGATTCGGGGAGACTGAAGCTTTCTTT,-,TRBJ1-1,14,-,TRBV11-2
CASSRLGASTPETQYF,TGCGCCAGCAGCCGTCTAGGAGCGTCCACCCCAGAGACCCAGTACTTC,-,TRBJ2-5,16,-,TRBV5-1
CASSLKTFSYNEQFF,TGTGCCAGCAGTTTAAAAACTTTCTCCTACAATGAGCAGTTCTTC,-,TRBJ2-1,15,-,TRBV6-5
CATSRRRNTGELFF,TGTGCCACCAGCAGGCGCCGGAACACCGGGGAGCTGTTTTTT,-,TRBJ2-2,14,-,TRBV15
CASSLRGQATNEKLFF,TGCGCCAGCAGCTTGAGGGGACAGGCAACTAATGAAAAACTGTTTTTT,-,TRBJ1-4,16,TRBD1,TRBV5-1
CASSFGRGELFF,TGTGCCAGCAGTTTCGGGAGAGGGGAGCTGTTTTTT,-,TRBJ2-2,12,-,TRBV27
CASSSIQTGTIYEQYF,TGTGCCAGCAGTTCAATACAGACCGGGACAATCTACGAGCAGTACTTC,once,TRBJ2-7,16,-,TRBV27
CSAPVLEDYTF,TGCAGTGCCCCGGTCCTTGAGGACTACACCTTC,-,TRBJ1-2,11,-,TRBV20-1
CASSPTSGGQNTGELFF,TGTGCCAGCAGCCCCACTAGCGGGGGCCAAAACACCGGGGAGCTGTTTTTT,once,TRBJ2-2,17,TRBD2,TRBV3-1/TRBV3-2
CASSRSGGTDTQYF,TGTGCCAGCAGCCGTAGCGGGGGGACAGATACGCAGTATTTT,once,TRBJ2-3,14,TRBD2,TRBV5-6
CASSPPGQSNPIYF,TGTGCCAGTAGTCCCCCGGGACAGTCGAACCCCATATATTTT,-,TRBJ1-3,14,TRBD1,TRBV19
CASSLLAGDGETQYF,TGCGCCAGCAGCCTACTAGCGGGAGATGGGGAGACCCAGTACTTC,-,TRBJ2-5,15,TRBD2,TRBV5-1
CASSGRVSGNTIYF,TGTGCCAGCAGTGGCAGGGTTTCCGGAAACACCATATATTTT,few,TRBJ1-3,14,-,TRBV2
CAVEGRNTEAFF,TGTGCCGTCGAGGGTCGAAACACTGAAGCTTTCTTT,-,TRBJ1-1,12,-,TRBV6-4
CASSFDRGEYEQYF,TGCGCCAGCAGCTTTGACAGGGGGGAGTACGAGCAGTACTTC,-,TRBJ2-7,14,TRBD1,TRBV5-1
CASSLRSPTSGIYEQYF,TGTGCCAGCAGTTTACGTTCCCCGACTAGCGGGATATACGAGCAGTACTTC,once,TRBJ2-7,17,TRBD2,TRBV27
CASSPGLAGGTDTQYF,TGTGCCAGCAGTCCCGGACTAGCGGGGGGGACAGATACGCAGTATTTT,-,TRBJ2-3,16,TRBD2,TRBV2
CASSLGSGAVETQYF,TGTGCCAGCAGCTTAGGTTCAGGGGCCGTGGAGACCCAGTACTTC,once,TRBJ2-5,15,-,TRBV7-9
CASSEQGYGYTF,TGTGCCAGCAGTGAACAGGGTTATGGCTACACCTTC,-,TRBJ1-2,12,-,TRBV2
CASSSPVRDTQYF,TGTGCCAGCAGTTCCCCGGTACGGGATACGCAGTATTTT,-,TRBJ2-3,13,-,TRBV27
CASSEIVEEPQHF,TGTGCCAGCAGTGAAATCGTAGAGGAACCCCAGCATTTT,-,TRBJ1-5,13,-,TRBV2
CASSEQGDQPQHF,TGTGCCAGTAGTGAACAGGGAGATCAGCCCCAGCATTTT,-,TRBJ1-5,13,-,TRBV19
CASSPGGSLADTQYF,TGTGCCAGTTCGCCGGGCGGGAGTTTAGCAGATACGCAGTATTTT,-,TRBJ2-3,15,TRBD2,TRBV5-6
CASSLGVSGYEQYF,TGTGCCAGCAGCTTAGGGGTTAGCGGATACGAGCAGTACTTC,-,TRBJ2-7,14,-,TRBV7-3
CASSPTGGVNGYGYTF,TGTGCCAGCAGCCCGACAGGGGGCGTAAACGGGTATGGCTACACCTTC,few,TRBJ1-2,16,TRBD1,TRBV5-4
CASSTESYYGYTF,TGTGCCAGCAGTACCGAGAGTTACTATGGCTACACCTTC,once,TRBJ1-2,13,-,TRBV12-3/TRBV12-4
CASSVDQQGSYGYTF,TGTGCCAGCAGCGTAGACCAACAGGGGAGCTATGGCTACACCTTC,-,TRBJ1-2,15,TRBD1,TRBV9
CASSPGTSVGHTDTQYF,TGTGCCAGCAGCCCCGGGACTAGTGTTGGCCACACAGATACGCAGTATTTT,few,TRBJ2-3,17,TRBD2,TRBV7-3